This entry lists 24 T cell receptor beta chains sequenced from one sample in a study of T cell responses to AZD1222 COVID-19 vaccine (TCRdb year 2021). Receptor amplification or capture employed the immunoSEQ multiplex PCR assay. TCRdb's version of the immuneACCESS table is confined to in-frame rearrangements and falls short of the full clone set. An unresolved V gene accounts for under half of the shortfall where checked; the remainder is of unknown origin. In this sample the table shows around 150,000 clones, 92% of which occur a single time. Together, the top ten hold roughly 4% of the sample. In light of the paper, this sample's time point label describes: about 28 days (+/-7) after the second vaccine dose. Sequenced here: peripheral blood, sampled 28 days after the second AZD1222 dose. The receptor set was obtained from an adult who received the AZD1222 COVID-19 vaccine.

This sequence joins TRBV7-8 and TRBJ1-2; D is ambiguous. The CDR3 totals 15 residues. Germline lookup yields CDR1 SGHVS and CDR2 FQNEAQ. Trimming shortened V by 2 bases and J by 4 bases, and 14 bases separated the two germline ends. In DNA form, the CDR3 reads TGTGCCAGCAGCTTACGGCTCCGTGGGATCTATGGCTACACCTTC. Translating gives CASSLRLRGIYGYTF.

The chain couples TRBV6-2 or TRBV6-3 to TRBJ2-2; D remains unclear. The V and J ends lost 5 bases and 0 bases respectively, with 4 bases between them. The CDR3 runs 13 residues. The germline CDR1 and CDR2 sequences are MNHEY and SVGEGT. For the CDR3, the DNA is TGTGCCAGCAGTAACGCGAACACCGGGGAGCTGTTTTTT. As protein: CASSNANTGELFF.

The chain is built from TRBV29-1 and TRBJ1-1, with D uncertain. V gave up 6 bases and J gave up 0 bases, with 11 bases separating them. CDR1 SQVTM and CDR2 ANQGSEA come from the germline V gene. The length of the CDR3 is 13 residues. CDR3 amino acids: CSVAGRLNTEAFF. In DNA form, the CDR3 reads TGCAGCGTCGCCGGACGGTTGAACACTGAAGCTTTCTTT.

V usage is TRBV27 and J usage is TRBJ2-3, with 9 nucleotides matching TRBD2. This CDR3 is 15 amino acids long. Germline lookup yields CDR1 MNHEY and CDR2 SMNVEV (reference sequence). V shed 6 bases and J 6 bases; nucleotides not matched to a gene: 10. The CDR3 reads CASRELSGSKDTQYF. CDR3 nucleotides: TGTGCCAGCAGGGAACTTAGCGGGAGTAAGGATACGCAGTATTTT.

The DNA of the CDR3 is TGTGCCAGCAGCCAAGTTTGGGGAAACGTCCTGACTTTC. Amino acid sequence: CASSQVWGNVLTF. V usage is TRBV14 and J usage is TRBJ2-6; D ambiguous. Trimming took off 1 base at V and 10 bases at J, with 8 bases between the two ends. There are 13 residues in the CDR3. Germline loops: CDR1 SGHDN, CDR2 FVKESK.

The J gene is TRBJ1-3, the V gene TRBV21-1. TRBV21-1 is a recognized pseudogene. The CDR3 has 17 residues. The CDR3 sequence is CASSNIFIGQPGNTIYF. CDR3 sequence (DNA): TGTGCCAGCAGCAACATTTTTATCGGGCAGCCCGGAAACACCATATATTTT.

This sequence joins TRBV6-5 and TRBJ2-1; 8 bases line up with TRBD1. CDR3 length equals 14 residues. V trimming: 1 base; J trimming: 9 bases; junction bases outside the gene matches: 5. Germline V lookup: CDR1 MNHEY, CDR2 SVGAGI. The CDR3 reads CASSYLTGAREQFF. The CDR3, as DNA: TGTGCCAGCAGTTACTTGACAGGGGCCCGTGAGCAGTTCTTC.

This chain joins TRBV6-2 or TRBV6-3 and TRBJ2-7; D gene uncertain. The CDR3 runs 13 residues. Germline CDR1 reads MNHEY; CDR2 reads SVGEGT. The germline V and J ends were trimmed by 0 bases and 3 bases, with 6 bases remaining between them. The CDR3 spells CASSYSGYYEQYF. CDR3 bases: TGTGCCAGCAGTTACTCGGGGTACTACGAGCAGTACTTC.

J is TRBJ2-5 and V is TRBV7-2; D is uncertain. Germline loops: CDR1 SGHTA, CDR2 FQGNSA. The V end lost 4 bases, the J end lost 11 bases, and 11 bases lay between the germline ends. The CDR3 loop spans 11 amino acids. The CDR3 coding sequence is TGTGCCAGCAGCTCAAGGGCAGAACAGTACTTC. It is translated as CASSSRAEQYF. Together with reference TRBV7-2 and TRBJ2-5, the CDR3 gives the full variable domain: GAGVSQSPSNKVTEKGKDVELRCDPISGHTALYWYRQSLGQGLEFLIYFQGNSAPDKSGLPSDRFSAERTGGSVSTLTIQRTQQEDSAVYLCASSSRAEQYFGPGTRLLVL.

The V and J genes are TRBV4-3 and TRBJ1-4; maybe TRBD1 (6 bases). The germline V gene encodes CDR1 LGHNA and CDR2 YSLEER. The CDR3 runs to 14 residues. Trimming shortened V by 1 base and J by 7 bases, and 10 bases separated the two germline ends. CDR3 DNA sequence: TGCGCCAGCAGCCAAGGGACAGCGGGTGAAAAACTGTTTTTT. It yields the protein CASSQGTAGEKLFF.

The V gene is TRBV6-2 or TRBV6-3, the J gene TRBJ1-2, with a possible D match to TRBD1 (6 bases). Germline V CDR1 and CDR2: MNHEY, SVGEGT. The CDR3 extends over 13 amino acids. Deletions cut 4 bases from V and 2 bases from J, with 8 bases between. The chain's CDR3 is CASSFGQNYGYTF. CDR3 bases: TGTGCCAGCAGTTTCGGACAGAACTATGGCTACACCTTC.

CDR3 DNA sequence: TGTGCCAGCAGTCCGGGAAGGGTCACAGGGAAAGAAAAACTGTTTTTT. Its protein is CASSPGRVTGKEKLFF. The chain employs TRBV28 and TRBJ1-4, with D possibly TRBD1 on 6 matching bases. CDR1 is MDHEN and CDR2 is SYDVKM in the germline V gene. V was clipped by 5 bases and J by 8 bases, with 21 bases between them. The CDR3 runs to 16 residues. Filled out from reference TRBV28 and TRBJ1-4, the complete variable domain reads DVKVTQSSRYLVKRTGEKVFLECVQDMDHENMFWYRQDPGLGLRLIYFSYDVKMKEKGDIPEGYSVSREKKERFSLILESASTNQTSMYLCASSPGRVTGKEKLFFGSGTQLSVL.

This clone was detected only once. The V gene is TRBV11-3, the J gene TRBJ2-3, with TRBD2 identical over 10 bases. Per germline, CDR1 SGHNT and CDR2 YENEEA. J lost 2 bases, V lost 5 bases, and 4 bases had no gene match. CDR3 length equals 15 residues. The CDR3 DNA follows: TGTGCCAGCAGCCAAGGACTAGCGGACACAGATACGCAGTATTTT. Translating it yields CASSQGLADTDTQYF. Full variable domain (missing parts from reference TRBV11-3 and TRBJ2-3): EAGVVQSPRYKIIEKKQPVAFWCNPISGHNTLYWYLQNLGQGPELLIRYENEEAVDDSQLPKDRFSAERLKGVDSTLKIQPAELGDSAVYLCASSQGLADTDTQYFGPGTRLTVL.

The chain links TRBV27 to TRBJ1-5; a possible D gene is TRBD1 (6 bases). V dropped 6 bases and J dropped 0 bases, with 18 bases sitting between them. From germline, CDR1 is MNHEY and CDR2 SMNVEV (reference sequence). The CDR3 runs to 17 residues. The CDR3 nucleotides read TGTGCCAGCAGACTGGACAGTGGCCTTTATAGCAATCAGCCCCAGCATTTT. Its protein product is CASRLDSGLYSNQPQHF.

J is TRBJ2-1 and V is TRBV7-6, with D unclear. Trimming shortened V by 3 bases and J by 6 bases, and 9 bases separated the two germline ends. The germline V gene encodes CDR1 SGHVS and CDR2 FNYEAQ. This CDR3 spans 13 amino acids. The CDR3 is CASSLNLLNEQFF. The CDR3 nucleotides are TGTGCCAGCAGCTTGAACCTCCTCAATGAGCAGTTCTTC.

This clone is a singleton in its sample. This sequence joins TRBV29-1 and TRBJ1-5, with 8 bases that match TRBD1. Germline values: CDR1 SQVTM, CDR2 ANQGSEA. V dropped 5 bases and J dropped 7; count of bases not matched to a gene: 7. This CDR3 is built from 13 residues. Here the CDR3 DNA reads TGCAGCGTTATTGCGGCAGGGGGCCAGCCCCAGCATTTT. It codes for CSVIAAGGQPQHF.

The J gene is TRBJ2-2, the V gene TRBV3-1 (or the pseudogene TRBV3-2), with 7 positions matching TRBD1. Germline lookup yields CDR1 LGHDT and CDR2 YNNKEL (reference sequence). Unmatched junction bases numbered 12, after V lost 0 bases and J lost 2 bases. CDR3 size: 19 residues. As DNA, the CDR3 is TGTGCCAGCAGCCAAGAGGGGCCCAAGGGGGCCGGCAACACCGGGGAGCTGTTTTTT. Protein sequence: CASSQEGPKGAGNTGELFF.

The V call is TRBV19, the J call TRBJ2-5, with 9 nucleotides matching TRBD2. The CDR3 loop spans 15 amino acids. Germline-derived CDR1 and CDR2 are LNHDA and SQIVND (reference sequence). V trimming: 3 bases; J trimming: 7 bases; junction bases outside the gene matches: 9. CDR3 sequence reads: CASSMTSGGRGTQYF. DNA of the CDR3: TGTGCCAGTAGTATGACCAGCGGGGGGCGAGGGACCCAGTACTTC.

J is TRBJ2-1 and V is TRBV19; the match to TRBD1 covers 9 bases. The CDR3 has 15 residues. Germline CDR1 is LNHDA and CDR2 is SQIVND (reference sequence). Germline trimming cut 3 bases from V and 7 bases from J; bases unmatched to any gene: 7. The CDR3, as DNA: TGTGCCAGTAGTATTATGGCGGGACAGGGTAATGAGCAGTTCTTC. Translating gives CASSIMAGQGNEQFF.

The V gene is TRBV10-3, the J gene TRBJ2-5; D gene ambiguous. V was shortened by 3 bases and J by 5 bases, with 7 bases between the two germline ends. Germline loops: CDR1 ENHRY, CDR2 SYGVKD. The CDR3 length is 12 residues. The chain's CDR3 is CAISEWSETQYF. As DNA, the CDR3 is TGTGCCATCAGTGAATGGAGCGAGACCCAGTACTTC.

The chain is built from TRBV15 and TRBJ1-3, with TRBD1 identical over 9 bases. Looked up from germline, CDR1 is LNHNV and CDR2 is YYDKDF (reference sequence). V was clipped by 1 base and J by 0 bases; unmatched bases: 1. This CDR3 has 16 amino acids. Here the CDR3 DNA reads TGTGCCACCAGCAGAGGGACAGGGGTCTCTGGAAACACCATATATTTT. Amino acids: CATSRGTGVSGNTIYF.

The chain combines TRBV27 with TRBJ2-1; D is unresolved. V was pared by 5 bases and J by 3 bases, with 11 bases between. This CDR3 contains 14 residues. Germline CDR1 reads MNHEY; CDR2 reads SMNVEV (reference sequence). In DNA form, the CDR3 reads TGTGCCAGCAGTCCTAAATGGAACTACAATGAGCAGTTCTTC. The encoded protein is CASSPKWNYNEQFF.

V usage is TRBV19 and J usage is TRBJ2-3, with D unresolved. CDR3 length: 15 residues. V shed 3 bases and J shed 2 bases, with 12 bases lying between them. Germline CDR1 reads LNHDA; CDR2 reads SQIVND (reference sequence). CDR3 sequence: CASSITSTNTDTQYF. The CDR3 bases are TGTGCCAGTAGTATCACCTCCACCAACACAGATACGCAGTATTTT.

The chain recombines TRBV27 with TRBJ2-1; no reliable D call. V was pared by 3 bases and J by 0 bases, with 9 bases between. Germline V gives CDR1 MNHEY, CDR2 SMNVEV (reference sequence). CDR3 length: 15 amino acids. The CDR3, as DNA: TGTGCCAGCAGTTTTTATACAGCCTCCTACAATGAGCAGTTCTTC. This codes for CASSFYTASYNEQFF.